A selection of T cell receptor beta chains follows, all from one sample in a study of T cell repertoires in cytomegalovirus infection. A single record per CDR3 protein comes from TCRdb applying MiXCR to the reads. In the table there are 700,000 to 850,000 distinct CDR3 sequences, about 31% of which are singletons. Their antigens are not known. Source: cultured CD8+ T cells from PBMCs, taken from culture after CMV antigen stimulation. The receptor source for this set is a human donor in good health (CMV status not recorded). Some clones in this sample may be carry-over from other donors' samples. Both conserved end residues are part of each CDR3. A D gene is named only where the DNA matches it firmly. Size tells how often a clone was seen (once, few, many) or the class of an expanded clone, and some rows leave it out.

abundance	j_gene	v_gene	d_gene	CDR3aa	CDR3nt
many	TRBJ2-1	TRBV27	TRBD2	CASSPPQRGWDEQFF	TGTGCCAGCAGTCCGCCCCAGCGGGGGTGGGATGAGCAGTTCTTC
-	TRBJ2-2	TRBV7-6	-	CASSLGQAPGELFF	TGTGCCAGCAGCTTAGGACAGGCTCCCGGGGAGCTGTTTTTT
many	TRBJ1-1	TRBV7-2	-	CASSLDVGGTEAFF	TGTGCCAGCAGCCTGGATGTTGGGGGTACTGAAGCTTTCTTT
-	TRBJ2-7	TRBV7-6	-	CASSPSRASSYEQYF	TGTGCCAGCAGCCCATCTCGTGCGAGCTCCTACGAGCAGTACTTC
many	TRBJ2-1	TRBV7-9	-	CASSLGQGGHNEQFF	TGTGCCAGCAGCTTAGGACAGGGAGGGCACAATGAGCAGTTCTTC
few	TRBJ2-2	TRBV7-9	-	CASSSPGTSNTGELFF	TGTGCCAGCAGCTCACCCGGGACATCGAACACCGGGGAGCTGTTTTTT
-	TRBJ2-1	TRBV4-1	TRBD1	CANSQGTPGGDEQFF	TGCGCCAACAGCCAAGGGACCCCAGGGGGTGATGAGCAGTTCTTC
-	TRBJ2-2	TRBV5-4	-	CASSGRGTGELFF	TGTGCCAGCAGCGGCAGGGGTACCGGGGAGCTGTTTTTT
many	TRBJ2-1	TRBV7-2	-	CASSQGRSSYNEQFF	TGTGCCAGCAGCCAAGGACGGAGCTCCTACAATGAGCAGTTCTTC
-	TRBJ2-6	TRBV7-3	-	CASSIQGPPSGANVLTF	TGTGCCAGCAGCATACAGGGTCCCCCCTCTGGGGCCAACGTCCTGACTTTC
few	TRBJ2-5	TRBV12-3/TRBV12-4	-	CASSFPGRWETQYF	TGTGCCAGCAGTTTCCCCGGACGCTGGGAGACCCAGTACTTC
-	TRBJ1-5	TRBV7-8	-	CASSPSDYQPQHF	TGTGCCAGCAGCCCGTCCGATTATCAGCCCCAGCATTTT
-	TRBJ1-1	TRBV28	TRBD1	CASTFTGVGNTEAFF	TGTGCCAGTACCTTCACAGGGGTGGGGAACACTGAAGCTTTCTTT
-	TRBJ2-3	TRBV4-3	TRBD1	CASSQVGGSDTQYF	TGCGCCAGCAGCCAAGTAGGGGGCTCAGATACGCAGTATTTT
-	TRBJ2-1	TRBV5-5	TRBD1	CASSSGTGAGNEQFF	TGTGCCAGCAGTTCCGGGACAGGGGCAGGAAATGAGCAGTTCTTC
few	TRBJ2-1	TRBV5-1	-	CASRFRDTAYNEQFF	TGCGCCAGCCGCTTCCGGGACACAGCCTACAATGAGCAGTTCTTC
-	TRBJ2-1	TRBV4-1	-	CASSLREDNEQFF	TGCGCCAGCAGCCTCCGGGAAGACAATGAGCAGTTCTTC
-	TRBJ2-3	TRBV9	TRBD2	CASSQTSGEADTQYF	TGTGCCAGCAGCCAGACTAGCGGGGAAGCAGATACGCAGTATTTT
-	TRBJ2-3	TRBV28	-	CASSPPGTTVTSTDTQYF	TGTGCCAGCAGTCCTCCGGGAACGACAGTAACGAGCACAGATACGCAGTATTTT
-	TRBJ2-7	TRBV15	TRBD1	CATSLSSTGAYEQYF	TGTGCCACCAGCCTCTCCTCGACAGGGGCCTACGAGCAGTACTTC
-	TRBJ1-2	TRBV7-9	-	CASSLNAQQLYGYTF	TGTGCCAGCAGCTTAAATGCGCAGCAGCTCTATGGCTACACCTTC
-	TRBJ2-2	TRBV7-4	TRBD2	CVSNTTSVRTGELFF	TGTGTCAGCAACACAACTAGCGTTAGGACCGGGGAGCTGTTTTTT
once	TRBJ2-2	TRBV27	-	CASSNRQNTGELFF	TGTGCCAGCAGTAACCGACAGAACACCGGGGAGCTGTTTTTT
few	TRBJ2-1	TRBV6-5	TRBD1	CASSFRGLYNEQFF	TGTGCCAGCAGTTTCAGGGGGCTCTACAATGAGCAGTTCTTC
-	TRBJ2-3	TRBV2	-	CASRPDRADTQYF	TGTGCCAGCAGACCTGACAGAGCAGATACGCAGTATTTT
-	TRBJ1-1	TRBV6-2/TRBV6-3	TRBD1	CASSLQGALNTEAFF	TGTGCCAGCAGTCTACAGGGGGCACTGAACACTGAAGCTTTCTTT
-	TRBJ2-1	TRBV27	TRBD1	CASSFVTGLRHEQFF	TGTGCCAGCAGTTTTGTGACAGGGCTTCGCCATGAGCAGTTCTTC
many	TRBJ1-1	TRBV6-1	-	CASSEDREDGVNTEAFF	TGTGCCAGCAGTGAAGACAGGGAAGACGGGGTGAACACTGAAGCTTTCTTT
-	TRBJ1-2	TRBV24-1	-	CATSDQDEVYGYTF	TGTGCCACCAGTGATCAGGACGAGGTTTATGGCTACACCTTC
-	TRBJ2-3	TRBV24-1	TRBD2	CATSDFGLAGRGDTQYF	TGTGCCACCAGTGATTTCGGACTAGCGGGGCGAGGAGATACGCAGTATTTT
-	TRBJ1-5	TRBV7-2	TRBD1	CASSPAGGLYSNQPQHF	TGTGCCAGCAGCCCGGCAGGGGGCCTTTATAGCAATCAGCCCCAGCATTTT
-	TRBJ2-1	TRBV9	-	CASSVEGISSYNEQFF	TGTGCCAGCAGCGTAGAGGGAATCAGCTCCTACAATGAGCAGTTCTTC
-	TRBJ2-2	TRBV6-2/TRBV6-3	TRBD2	CASSYVLAGASYSAGELFF	TGTGCCAGCAGTTACGTACTAGCGGGGGCCTCATATTCTGCCGGGGAGCTGTTTTTT
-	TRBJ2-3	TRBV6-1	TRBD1	CASSEAGQGPHTDTQYF	TGTGCCAGCAGTGAAGCCGGACAGGGTCCACACACAGATACGCAGTATTTT
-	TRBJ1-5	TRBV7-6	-	CVSSFGGNQPQHF	TGTGTCAGCAGCTTTGGGGGCAATCAGCCCCAGCATTTT
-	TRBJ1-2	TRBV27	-	CASGPSVVGGYTF	TGTGCCAGCGGACCCAGCGTGGTTGGGGGCTACACCTTC
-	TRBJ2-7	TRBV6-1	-	CASSLQDGSYEQYF	TGTGCCAGCAGTCTGCAGGACGGCTCCTACGAGCAGTACTTC
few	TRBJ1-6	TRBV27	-	CASSYPPGAGSPLHF	TGTGCCAGCAGTTACCCACCCGGAGCGGGTTCACCCCTCCACTTT
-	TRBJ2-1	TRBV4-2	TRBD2	CASSRTSGGAGNEQFF	TGTGCCAGCAGCCGTACTAGCGGGGGGGCCGGGAATGAGCAGTTCTTC
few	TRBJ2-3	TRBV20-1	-	CSARGLGRNLTDTQYF	TGCAGTGCTAGAGGACTAGGACGGAACCTCACAGATACGCAGTATTTT
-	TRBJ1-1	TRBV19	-	CASSGTPGLPEAFF	TGTGCCAGTAGTGGGACACCAGGGCTCCCTGAAGCTTTCTTT
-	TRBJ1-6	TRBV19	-	CASSFPDGRSPLHF	TGTGCCAGTAGTTTCCCCGACGGTCGGTCACCCCTCCACTTT
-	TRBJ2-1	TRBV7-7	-	CVSSLGGSSYNEQFF	TGTGTTAGCAGCTTAGGAGGGAGCTCCTACAATGAGCAGTTCTTC
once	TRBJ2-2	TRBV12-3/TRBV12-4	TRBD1	CASSLELGQGAAGELFF	TGTGCCAGCAGTTTAGAATTGGGACAGGGGGCGGCCGGGGAGCTGTTTTTT
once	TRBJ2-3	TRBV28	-	CASNPGMHTDTQYF	TGTGCCAGCAACCCGGGAATGCACACAGATACGCAGTATTTT
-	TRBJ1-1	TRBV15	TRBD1	CATSRGWDRLNTEAFF	TGTGCCACCAGCAGAGGTTGGGACAGGTTGAACACTGAAGCTTTCTTT
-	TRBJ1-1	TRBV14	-	CASSPLEKEAMNTEAFF	TGTGCCAGCAGCCCCCTGGAAAAGGAGGCTATGAACACTGAAGCTTTCTTT
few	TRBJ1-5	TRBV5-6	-	CASSRQPYSNQPQHF	TGTGCCAGCAGTCGACAGCCTTATAGCAATCAGCCCCAGCATTTT
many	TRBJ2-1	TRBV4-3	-	CASSQRIWGGLYNEQFF	TGCGCCAGCAGCCAAAGGATCTGGGGGGGCCTTTACAATGAGCAGTTCTTC
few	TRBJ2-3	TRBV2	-	CASSEYWEMISEDTQYF	TGTGCCAGCAGTGAATACTGGGAGATGATCTCCGAAGATACGCAGTATTTT
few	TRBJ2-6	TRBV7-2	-	CASSLAWAGANVLTF	TGTGCCAGCAGCTTAGCATGGGCTGGGGCCAACGTCCTGACTTTC
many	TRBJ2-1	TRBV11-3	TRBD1	CASSLVGQASNEQFF	TGTGCCAGCAGCTTAGTCGGACAGGCAAGTAATGAGCAGTTCTTC
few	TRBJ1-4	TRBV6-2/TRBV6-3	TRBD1	CASSSERQGRRNEKLFF	TGTGCCAGCAGTTCAGAGCGACAGGGGAGGAGGAATGAAAAACTGTTTTTT
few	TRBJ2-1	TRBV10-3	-	CAISESLRGPSSYNEQFF	TGTGCCATCAGTGAGTCACTGCGGGGGCCTAGCTCCTACAATGAGCAGTTCTTC